This section outlines one T cell receptor beta chain sequence together with its context. Its antigen is not known. Trimming at V came to 0 bases and at J to 10 bases, leaving 8 bases not matched to a gene. The CDR3 covers 14 residues. The germline CDR1 and CDR2 sequences are MNHEY and SVGAGI. Assay used: immunoSEQ multiplex PCR; TCRdb lists only in-frame clones, some missing. The table has under 250,000 clones, roughly 84% seen once. The source of the sample is a study of cytomegalovirus exposure and HLA in healthy donors. Whole-study findings and limits: Three of the chains that were CMV-associated were confirmed in vitro to be specific for CMV antigens. A list of 164 TCR beta chains associated with cytomegalovirus was given. Many donors carried some public TCRs, although rarity characterized most TCR sequences.

This TCR came from a woman aged 18-29 years in good health and CMV-seropositive. Sequenced sample: PBMCs. V and J are TRBV6-5 and TRBJ2-5, with TRBD2 matching over 7 bases. DNA of the CDR3: TGTGCCAGCAGTTACTCCGATGCTTCTAGCGGCCAGTACTTC. Translated, it gives CASSYSDASSGQYF.